This TCR beta chain comes out of a study of beta chain features in type 1 diabetes. The study, taken as a whole, reports: In every one of the four CD4+ subsets, TCRB CDR3s were moderately but significantly shorter in Type 1 diabetes patients. The VDJ junctions of type 1 diabetes patients carried fewer insertions and more deletions.

Each sorted population was over 98% pure. The CDR3 extends over 14 amino acids. Germline V lookup: CDR1 SQVTM, CDR2 ANQGSEA. V lost 7 bases, J lost 1 base, and 8 bases stayed unmatched. Expressed TCRB transcripts were sequenced, since all the RNA that had been isolated was reverse transcribed. Here immunoSEQ multiplex PCR was the method, and the copy in TCRdb shows in-frame clones only, minus some. This table holds roughly 700,000 clones, 10% to 15% found once. With regard to this clone: Antigen specificity is unknown.

The chain carries TRBV29-1 and TRBJ1-1; 8 positions agree with TRBD1. The TCR was taken from a man in his late teens or twenties with type 1 diabetes. The sequenced sample was naive CD4+ T cells from blood. CDR3 nucleotide sequence: TGCAGCGGTGGAGGACAGGGAGGGAACACTGAAGCTTTCTTT. The encoded protein is CSGGGQGGNTEAFF.